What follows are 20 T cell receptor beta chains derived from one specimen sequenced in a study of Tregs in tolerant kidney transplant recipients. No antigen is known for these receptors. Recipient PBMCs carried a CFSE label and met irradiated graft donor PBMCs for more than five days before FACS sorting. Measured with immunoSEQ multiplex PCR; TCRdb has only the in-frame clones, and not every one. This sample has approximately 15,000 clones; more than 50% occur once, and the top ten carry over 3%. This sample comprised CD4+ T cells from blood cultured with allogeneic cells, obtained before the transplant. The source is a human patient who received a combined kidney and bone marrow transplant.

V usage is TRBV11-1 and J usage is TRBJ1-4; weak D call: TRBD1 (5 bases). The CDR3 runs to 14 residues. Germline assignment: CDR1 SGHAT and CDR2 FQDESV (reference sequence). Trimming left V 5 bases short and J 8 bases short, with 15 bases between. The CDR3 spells CASSPGRRGEKLFF. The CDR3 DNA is TGTGCCAGCAGCCCCGGTAGAAGGGGAGAAAAACTGTTTTTT.

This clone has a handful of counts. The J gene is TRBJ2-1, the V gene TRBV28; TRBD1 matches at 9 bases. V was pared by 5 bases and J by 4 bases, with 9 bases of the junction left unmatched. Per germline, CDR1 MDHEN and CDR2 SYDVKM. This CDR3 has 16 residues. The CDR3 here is CASSEVGQGLYNEQFF. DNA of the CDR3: TGTGCCAGCAGTGAAGTGGGACAGGGACTTTACAATGAGCAGTTCTTC.

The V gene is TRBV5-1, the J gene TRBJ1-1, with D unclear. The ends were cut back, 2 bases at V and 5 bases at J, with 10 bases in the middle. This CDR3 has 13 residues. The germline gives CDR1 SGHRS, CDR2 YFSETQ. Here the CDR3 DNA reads TGCGCCAGCAGCTTCGGGGTCGGGACTGAAGCTTTCTTT. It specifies CASSFGVGTEAFF.

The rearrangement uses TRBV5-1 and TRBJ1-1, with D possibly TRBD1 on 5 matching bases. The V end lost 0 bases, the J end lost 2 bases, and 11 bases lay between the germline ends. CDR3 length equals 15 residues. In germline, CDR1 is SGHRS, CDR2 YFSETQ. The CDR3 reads CASSLEIGANTEAFF. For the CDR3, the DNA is TGCGCCAGCAGCTTGGAGATAGGGGCAAACACTGAAGCTTTCTTT.

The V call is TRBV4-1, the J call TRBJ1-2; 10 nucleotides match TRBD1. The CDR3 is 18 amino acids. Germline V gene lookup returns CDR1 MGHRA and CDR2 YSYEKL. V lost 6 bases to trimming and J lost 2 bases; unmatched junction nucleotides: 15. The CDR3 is CASSHPGQGQGRNYGYTF. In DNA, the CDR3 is TGCGCCAGCAGTCATCCGGGACAGGGGCAAGGTAGGAACTATGGCTACACCTTC.

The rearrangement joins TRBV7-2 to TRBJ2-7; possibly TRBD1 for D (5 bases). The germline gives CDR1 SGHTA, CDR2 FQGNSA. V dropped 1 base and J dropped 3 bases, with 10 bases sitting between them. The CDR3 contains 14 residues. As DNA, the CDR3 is TGTGCCAGCAGCTTAGTGGGGCGGAGCTACGAGCAGTACTTC. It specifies CASSLVGRSYEQYF. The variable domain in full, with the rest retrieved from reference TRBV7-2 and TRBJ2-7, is GAGVSQSPSNKVTEKGKDVELRCDPISGHTALYWYRQSLGQGLEFLIYFQGNSAPDKSGLPSDRFSAERTGGSVSTLTIQRTQQEDSAVYLCASSLVGRSYEQYFGPGTRLTVT.

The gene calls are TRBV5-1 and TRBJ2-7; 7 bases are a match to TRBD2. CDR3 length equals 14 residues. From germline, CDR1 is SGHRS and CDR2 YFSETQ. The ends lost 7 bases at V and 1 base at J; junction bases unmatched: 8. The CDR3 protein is CASGNSGSSYEQYF. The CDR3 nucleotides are TGCGCCAGCGGGAATAGCGGGTCTTCCTACGAGCAGTACTTC.

CDR3 sequence: CASRVLAGGTYEQYF. As DNA, the CDR3 is TGTGCCAGCAGGGTACTAGCGGGGGGGACCTACGAGCAGTACTTC. The chain joins TRBV6-1 to TRBJ2-7, with 13 bases matching TRBD2. Germline V CDR1 and CDR2: MNHNS, SASEGT. The CDR3 runs to 15 residues. V shed 6 bases and J 2 bases; nucleotides not matched to a gene: 4.

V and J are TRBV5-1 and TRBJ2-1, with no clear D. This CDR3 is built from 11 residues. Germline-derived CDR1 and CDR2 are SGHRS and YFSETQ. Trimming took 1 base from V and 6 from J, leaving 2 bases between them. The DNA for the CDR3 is TGCGCCAGCAGCTTGCTCAATGAGCAGTTCTTC. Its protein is CASSLLNEQFF.

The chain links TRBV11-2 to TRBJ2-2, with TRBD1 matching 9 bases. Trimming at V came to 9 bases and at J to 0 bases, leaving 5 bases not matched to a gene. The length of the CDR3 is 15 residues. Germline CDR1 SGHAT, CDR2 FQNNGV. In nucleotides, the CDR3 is TGTGCCAGTGGACGACAGGGGGCGAACACCGGGGAGCTGTTTTTT. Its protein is CASGRQGANTGELFF.

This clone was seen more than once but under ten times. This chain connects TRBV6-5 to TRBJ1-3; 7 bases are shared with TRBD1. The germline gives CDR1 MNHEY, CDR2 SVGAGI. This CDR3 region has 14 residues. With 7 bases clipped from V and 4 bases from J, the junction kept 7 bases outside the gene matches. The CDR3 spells CASTAGGGGNTIYF. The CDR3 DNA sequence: TGTGCCAGCACCGCAGGGGGTGGAGGAAACACCATATATTTT.

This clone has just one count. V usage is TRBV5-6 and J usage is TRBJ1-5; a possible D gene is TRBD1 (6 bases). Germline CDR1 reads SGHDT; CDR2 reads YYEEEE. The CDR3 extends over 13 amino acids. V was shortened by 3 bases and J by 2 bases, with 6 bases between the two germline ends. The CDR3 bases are TGTGCCAGCAGCTACAGGGGCAATCAGCCCCAGCATTTT. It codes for CASSYRGNQPQHF.

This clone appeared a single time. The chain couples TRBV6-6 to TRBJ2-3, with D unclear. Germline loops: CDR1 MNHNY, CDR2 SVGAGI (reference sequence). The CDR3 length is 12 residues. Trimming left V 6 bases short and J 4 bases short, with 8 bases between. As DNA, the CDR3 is TGTGCCAGCAGGTTTCCCGCAGATACGCAGTATTTT. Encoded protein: CASRFPADTQYF.

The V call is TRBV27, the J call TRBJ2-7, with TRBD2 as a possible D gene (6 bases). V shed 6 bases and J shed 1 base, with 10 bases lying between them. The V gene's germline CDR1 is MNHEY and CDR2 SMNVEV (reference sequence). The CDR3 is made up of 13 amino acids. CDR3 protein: CASSRRGSYEQYF. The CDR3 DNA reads TGTGCCAGCAGCCGACGGGGGTCCTACGAGCAGTACTTC.

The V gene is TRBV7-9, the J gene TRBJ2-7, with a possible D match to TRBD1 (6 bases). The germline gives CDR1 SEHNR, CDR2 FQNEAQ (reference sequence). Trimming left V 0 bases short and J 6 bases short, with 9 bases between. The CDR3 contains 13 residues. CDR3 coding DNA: TGTGCCAGCAGCTTAGCGACAGGATCCGAGCAGTACTTC. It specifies CASSLATGSEQYF.

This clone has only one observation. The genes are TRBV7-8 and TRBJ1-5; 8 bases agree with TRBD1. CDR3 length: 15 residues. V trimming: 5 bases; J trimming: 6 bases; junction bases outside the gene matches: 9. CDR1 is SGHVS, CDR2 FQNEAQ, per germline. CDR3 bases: TGTGCCAGCAGCCCCCGGACAGGGTGGGCTCAGCCCCAGCATTTT. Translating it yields CASSPRTGWAQPQHF.

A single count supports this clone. In DNA, the CDR3 is TGTGCCAGCAGTTACGAGAAGTTAAATACGCAGTATTTT. Protein product: CASSYEKLNTQYF. This chain uses TRBV6-6 with TRBJ2-3, with D hard to call. Trimming shortened V by 2 bases and J by 7 bases, and 10 bases separated the two germline ends. CDR3 length: 13 amino acids. Germline V CDR1 and CDR2: MNHNY, SVGAGI (reference sequence).

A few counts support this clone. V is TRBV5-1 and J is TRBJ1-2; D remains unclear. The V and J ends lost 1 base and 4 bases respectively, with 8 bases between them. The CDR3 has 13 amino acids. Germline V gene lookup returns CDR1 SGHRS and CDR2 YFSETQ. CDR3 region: CASSLSEGYGYTF. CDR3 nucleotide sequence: TGCGCCAGCAGCTTGAGTGAGGGCTATGGCTACACCTTC.

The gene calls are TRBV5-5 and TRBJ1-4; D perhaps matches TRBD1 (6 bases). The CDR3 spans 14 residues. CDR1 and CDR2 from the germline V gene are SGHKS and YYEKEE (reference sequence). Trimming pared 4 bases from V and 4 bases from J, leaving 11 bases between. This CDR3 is CASSSQGINEKLFF. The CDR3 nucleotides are TGTGCCAGCAGCAGCCAGGGGATTAATGAAAAACTGTTTTTT.

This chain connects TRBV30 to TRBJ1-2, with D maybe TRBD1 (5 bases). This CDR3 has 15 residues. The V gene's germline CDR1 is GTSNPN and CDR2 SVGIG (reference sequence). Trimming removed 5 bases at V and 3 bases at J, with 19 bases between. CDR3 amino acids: CAWEEWGDGDYGYTF. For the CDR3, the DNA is TGTGCCTGGGAGGAATGGGGGGATGGGGACTATGGCTACACCTTC.